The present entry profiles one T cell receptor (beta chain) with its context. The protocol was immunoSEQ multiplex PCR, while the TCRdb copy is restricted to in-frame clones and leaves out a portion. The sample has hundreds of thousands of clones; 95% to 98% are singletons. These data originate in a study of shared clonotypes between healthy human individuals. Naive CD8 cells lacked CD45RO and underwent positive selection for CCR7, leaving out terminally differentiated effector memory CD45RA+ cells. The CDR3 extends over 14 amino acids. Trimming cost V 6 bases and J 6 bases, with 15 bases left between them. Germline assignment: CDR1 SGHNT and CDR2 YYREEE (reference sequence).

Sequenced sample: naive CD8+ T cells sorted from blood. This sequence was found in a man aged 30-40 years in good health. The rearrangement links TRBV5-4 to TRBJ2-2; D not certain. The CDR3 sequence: CASTSGDYPGELFF. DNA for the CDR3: TGTGCCAGCACCTCGGGTGATTACCCCGGGGAGCTGTTTTTT.